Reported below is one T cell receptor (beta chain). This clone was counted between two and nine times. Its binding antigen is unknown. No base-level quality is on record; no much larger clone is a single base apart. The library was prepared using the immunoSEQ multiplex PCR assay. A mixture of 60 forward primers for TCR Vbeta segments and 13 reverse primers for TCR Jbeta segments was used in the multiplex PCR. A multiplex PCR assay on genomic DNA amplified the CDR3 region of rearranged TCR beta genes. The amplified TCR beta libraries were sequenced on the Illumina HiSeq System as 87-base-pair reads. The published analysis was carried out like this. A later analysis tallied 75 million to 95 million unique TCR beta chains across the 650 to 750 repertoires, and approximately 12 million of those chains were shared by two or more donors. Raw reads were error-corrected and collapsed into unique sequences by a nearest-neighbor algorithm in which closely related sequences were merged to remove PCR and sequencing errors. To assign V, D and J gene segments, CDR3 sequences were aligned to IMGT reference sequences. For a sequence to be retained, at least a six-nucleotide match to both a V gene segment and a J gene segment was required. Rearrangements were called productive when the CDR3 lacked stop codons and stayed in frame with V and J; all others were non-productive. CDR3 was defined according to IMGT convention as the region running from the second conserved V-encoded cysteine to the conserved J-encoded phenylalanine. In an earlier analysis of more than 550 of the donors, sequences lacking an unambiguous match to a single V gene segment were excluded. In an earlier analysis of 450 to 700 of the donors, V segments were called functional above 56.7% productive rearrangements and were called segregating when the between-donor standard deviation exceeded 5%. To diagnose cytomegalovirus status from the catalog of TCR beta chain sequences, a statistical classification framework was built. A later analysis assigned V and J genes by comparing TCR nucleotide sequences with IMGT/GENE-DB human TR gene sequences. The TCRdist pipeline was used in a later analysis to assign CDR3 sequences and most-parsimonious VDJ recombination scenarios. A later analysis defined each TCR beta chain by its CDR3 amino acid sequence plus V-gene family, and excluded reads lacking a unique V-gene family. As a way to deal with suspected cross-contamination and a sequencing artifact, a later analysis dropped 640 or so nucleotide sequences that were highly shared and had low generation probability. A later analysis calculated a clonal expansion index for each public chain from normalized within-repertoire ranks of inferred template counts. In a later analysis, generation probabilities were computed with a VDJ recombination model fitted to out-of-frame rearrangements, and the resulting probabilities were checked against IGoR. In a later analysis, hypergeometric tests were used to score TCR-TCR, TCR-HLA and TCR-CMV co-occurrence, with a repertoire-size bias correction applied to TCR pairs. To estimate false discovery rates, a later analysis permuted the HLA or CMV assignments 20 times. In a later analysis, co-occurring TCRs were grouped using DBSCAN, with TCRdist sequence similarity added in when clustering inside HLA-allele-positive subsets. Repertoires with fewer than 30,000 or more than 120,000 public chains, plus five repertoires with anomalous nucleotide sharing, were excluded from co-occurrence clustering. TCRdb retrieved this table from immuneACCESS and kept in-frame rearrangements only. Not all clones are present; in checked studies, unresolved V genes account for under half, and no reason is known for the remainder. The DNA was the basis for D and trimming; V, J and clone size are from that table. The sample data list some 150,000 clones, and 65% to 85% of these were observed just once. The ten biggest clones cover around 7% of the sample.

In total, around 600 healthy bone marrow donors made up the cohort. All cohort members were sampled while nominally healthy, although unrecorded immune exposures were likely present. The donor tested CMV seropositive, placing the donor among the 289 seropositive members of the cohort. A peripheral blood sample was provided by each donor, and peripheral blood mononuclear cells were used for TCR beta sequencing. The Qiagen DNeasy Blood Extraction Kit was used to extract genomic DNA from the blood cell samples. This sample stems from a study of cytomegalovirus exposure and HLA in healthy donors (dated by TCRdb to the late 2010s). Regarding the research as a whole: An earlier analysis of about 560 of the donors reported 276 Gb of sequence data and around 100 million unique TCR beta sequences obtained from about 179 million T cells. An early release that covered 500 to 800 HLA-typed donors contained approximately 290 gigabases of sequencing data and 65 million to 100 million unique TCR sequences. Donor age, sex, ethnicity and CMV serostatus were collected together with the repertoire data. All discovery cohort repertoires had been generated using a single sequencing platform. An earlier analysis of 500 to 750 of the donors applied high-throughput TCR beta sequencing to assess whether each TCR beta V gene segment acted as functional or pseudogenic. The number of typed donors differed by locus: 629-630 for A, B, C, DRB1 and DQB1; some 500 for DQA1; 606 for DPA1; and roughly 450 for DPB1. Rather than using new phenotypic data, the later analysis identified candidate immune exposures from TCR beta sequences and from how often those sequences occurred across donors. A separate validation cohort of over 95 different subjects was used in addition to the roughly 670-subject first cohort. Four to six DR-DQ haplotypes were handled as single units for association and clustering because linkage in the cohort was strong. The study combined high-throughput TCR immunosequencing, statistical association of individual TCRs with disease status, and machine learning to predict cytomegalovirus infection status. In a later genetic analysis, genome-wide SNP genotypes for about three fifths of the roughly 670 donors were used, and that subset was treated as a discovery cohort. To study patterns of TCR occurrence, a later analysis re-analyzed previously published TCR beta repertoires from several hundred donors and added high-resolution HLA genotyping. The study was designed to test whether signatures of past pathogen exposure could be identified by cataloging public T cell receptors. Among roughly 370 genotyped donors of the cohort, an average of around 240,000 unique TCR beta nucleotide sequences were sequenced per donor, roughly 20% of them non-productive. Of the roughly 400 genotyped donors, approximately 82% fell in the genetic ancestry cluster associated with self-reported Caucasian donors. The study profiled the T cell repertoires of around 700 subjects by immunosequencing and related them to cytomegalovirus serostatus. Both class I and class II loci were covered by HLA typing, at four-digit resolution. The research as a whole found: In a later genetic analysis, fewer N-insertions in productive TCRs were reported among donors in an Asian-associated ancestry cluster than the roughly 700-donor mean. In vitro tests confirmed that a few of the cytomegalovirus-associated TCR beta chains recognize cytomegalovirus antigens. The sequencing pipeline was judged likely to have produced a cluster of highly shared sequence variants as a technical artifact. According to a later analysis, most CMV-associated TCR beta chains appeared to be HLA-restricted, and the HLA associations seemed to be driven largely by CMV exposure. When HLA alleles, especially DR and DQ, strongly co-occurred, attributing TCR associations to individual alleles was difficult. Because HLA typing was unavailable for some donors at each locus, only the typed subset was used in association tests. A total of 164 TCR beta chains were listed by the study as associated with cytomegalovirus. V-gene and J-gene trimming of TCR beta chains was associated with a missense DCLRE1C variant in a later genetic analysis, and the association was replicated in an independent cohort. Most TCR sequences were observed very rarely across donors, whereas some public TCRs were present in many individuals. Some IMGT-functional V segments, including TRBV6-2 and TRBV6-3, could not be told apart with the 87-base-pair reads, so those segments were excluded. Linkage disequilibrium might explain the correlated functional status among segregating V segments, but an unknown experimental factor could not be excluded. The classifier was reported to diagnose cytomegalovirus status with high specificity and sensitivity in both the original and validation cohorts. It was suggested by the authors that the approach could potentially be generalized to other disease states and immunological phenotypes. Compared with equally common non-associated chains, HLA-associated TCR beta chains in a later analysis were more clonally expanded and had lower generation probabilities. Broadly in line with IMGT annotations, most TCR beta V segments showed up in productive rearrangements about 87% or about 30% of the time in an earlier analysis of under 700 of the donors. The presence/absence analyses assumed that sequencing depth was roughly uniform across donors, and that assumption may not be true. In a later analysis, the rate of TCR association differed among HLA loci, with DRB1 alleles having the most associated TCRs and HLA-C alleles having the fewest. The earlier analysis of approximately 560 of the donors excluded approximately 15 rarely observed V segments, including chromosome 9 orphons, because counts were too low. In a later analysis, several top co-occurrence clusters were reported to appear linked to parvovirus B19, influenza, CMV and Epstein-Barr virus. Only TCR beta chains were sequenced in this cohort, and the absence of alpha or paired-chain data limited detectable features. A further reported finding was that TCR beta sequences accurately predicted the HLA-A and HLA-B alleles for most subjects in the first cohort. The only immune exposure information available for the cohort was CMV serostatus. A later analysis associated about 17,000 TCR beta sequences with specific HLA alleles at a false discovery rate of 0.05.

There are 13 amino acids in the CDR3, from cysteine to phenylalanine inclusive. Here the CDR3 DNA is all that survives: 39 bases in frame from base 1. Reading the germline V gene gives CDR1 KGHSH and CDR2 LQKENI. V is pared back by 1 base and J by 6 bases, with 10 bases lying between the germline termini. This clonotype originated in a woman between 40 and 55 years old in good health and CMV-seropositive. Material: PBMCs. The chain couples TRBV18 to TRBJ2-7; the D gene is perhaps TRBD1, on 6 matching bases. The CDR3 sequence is CASSPQGVGEQYF. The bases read TGTGCCAGCTCACCACAGGGGGTAGGCGAGCAGTACTTC.